A single sample is the source of the 5 T cell receptor beta chains below, sequenced in a study of T cell responses to AZD1222 COVID-19 vaccine. Repertoires were generated with immunoSEQ multiplex PCR, while TCRdb's copy carries only in-frame clones and drops some. Of tens of thousands of clones listed, about 90% were seen once; the top ten hold just under 5%. Sequenced here: peripheral blood, sampled on day 0 of AZD1222 vaccination. The receptors were sampled from an adult in good health.

The chain carries TRBV7-2 and TRBJ1-1, with D unclear. CDR1 and CDR2 (germline): SGHTA, FQGNSA. This CDR3 has 13 amino acids. The V end was cut by 3 bases, the J end by 5 bases, with 10 bases between. CDR3 region: CASSFSGRTEAFF. The CDR3 DNA follows: TGTGCCAGCAGCTTCTCTGGGAGGACTGAAGCTTTCTTT.

This chain uses TRBV19 with TRBJ1-2; tentative D call: TRBD1 (5 bases). CDR1 LNHDA and CDR2 SQIVND come from the germline V gene (reference sequence). V was pared by 4 bases and J by 4 bases, with 16 bases between. The CDR3 covers 15 residues. The chain's CDR3 is CASSNPPGVRYGYTF. The CDR3 nucleotides are TGTGCCAGTAGTAACCCCCCGGGGGTACGCTATGGCTACACCTTC.

The chain employs TRBV5-1 and TRBJ1-2; D gene ambiguous. The CDR3 runs 15 residues. Germline loops: CDR1 SGHRS, CDR2 YFSETQ. V lost 0 bases, J lost 3 bases, and 12 bases lay in between. The CDR3 reads CASSLVLGMDYGYTF. DNA of the CDR3: TGCGCCAGCAGCTTGGTTCTGGGTATGGACTATGGCTACACCTTC.

The chain links TRBV28 to TRBJ1-3; 7 bases align to TRBD1. The CDR3 is made up of 16 amino acids. CDR1 MDHEN and CDR2 SYDVKM come from the germline V gene. Trimming cost V 6 bases and J 0 bases; bases outside gene matches: 8. The CDR3 DNA reads as TGTGCCAGCAGCCCGGGACAGACCATCTCTGGAAACACCATATATTTT. Residues: CASSPGQTISGNTIYF.

The chain links TRBV14 to TRBJ1-1, with a weak D call TRBD1 (6 bases). V was clipped by 4 bases and J by 1 base, with 7 bases between them. The CDR3 has 13 residues. Germline CDR1 SGHDN, CDR2 FVKESK. CDR3 nucleotides: TGTGCCAGCAGCCGACAGGAGAACACTGAAGCTTTCTTT. It codes for CASSRQENTEAFF.